This T cell receptor beta chain was identified in a study of CD4 and CD8 cells across lung adenocarcinoma regions (dated by TCRdb to about 2018). Broadly, across the study: Intratumor heterogeneity of the T cell receptor repertoire was examined by comparing tumor centers with tumor margins.

V lost 2 bases and J lost 5 bases; the stretch between them is 13 bases long. The CDR3, from cysteine to phenylalanine, totals 15 residues. Of the read, only the CDR3 DNA is kept; its 45 bases are in frame from base 1. CDR1 and CDR2 are read off the germline V gene (reference sequence) as MNHEY and SMNVEV. The donors were patients who had localized lung adenocarcinoma, which is a subtype of non-small cell lung cancer. The samples were taken from the margins of localized lung adenocarcinomas. For TCR repertoire analysis, CD8+ T cells from tumor tissue were profiled apart from CD4+ T cells. To note about this clonotype: Which antigen it targets is not known. Per-base quality was not reported, and no clone a single base away is much larger than it.

The library came from PCR. Sequencing took place on a HiSeq X Ten. TCRdb trimmed public reads at Q25 via fastp, called clones via MiXCR and kept in-frame beta chains. Each record represents a unique CDR3 protein, reported with the most common genes and DNA among its rows. Within this sample are 13,000 or so distinct CDR3 sequences, with 40% to 50% of them counted one time only. The top ten clones comprise over 25% of the sample. The chain is assembled from TRBV27 and TRBJ2-1, with a tentative D gene TRBD1 over 5 matching bases. Specimen: CD8+ T cells from the margin of a lung tumor. The cell subset or site label corresponds to: tumor margin region. The TCR was taken from a male donor with lung adenocarcinoma. The CD4 and CD8 labels of this study may be unreliable. The nucleotides read TGTGCCAGCAGTTTACGTACAGGCTTCAACAATGAGCAGTTCTTC. This encodes CASSLRTGFNNEQFF.